The T cell receptor (beta chain) described here comes from a study of blood T cell repertoires in COVID-19. V shed 5 bases, J shed 0 bases, and the junction held 2 bases outside the gene matches. The CDR3 spans 14 residues. Per germline, CDR1 SEHNR and CDR2 FQNEAQ (reference sequence). The data were produced by immunoSEQ multiplex PCR, yet TCRdb's version contains in-frame clones alone and is incomplete. The table lists some 41,000 clones, 87% of them singletons. The V gene is TRBV7-9, the J gene TRBJ2-3; 7 nucleotides line up with TRBD2. The specimen was peripheral blood. This receptor was identified in a woman older than 75 with active COVID-19. The CDR3 DNA reads TGTGCCAGCAGCCCCGGGGGGAGCACAGATACGCAGTATTTT. Translated, it gives CASSPGGSTDTQYF.